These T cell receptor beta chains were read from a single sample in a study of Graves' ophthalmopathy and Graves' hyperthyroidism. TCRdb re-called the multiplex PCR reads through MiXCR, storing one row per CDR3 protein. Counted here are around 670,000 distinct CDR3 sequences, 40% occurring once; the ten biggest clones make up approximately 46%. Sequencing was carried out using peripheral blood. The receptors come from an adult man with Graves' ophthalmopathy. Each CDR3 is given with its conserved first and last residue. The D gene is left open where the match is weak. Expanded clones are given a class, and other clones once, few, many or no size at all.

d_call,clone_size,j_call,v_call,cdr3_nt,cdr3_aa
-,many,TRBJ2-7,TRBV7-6,TGTGCCAGCAGCCGGGGACTTTCCGAGCAGTACTTC,CASSRGLSEQYF
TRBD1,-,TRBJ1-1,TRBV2,TGTGCCAGCAGTGAATGGGACAGGGTGGCTTTCTTT,CASSEWDRVAFF
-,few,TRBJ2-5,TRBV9,TGTGCCAGCAGCGTAGGGGGCGGAAGGGGGAAAGAGACCCAGTACTTC,CASSVGGGRGKETQYF
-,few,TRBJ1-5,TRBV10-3,TGTGCCAGCAGTTCAGGGGTACACCAGCCCCAGCATTTT,CASSSGVHQPQHF
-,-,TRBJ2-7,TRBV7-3,TGTGCCAGCAGCTTAACGTCGCAGGGCCTGTACGAGCAGTACTTC,CASSLTSQGLYEQYF
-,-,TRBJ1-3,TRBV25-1,TGTGCCAGCAGTTTAGGCGTAGGCTCTGGAAACACCATATATTTT,CASSLGVGSGNTIYF
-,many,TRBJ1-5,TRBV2,TGTGCCAGCAGTCCTTTACCGAGGGCCGGGCCCCAGCATTTT,CASSPLPRAGPQHF
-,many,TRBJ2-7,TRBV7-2,TGTGCCAGCAGCTTCTATCAGGGCGGCTACGAGCAGTACTTC,CASSFYQGGYEQYF
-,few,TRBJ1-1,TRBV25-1,TGTGCCAGCAGTCCCTTGGGGAGGGGAGGTACTGAAGCTTTCTTT,CASSPLGRGGTEAFF
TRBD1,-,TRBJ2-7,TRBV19,TGTGCCAGTAGTATAGGGGGACAGGGATCCTACGGGCAGTACTTC,CASSIGGQGSYGQYF
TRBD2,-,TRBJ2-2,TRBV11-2,TGTGCCAGCAGCTCTGGACTAGGCTACGGGGAGCTGTTTTTT,CASSSGLGYGELFF
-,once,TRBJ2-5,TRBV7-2,TGTGCCAGCTCGGACGGGACGGCGGAGACCCAGTACTTC,CASSDGTAETQYF
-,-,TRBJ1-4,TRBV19,TGTGCCAGTAACGCCGACAGCCGCCCGGGCAATGAAAAACTGTTTTTT,CASNADSRPGNEKLFF
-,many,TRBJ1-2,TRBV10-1,TGCGCCAGCAGTGATACTCGGAGGCTGAAGGATGGCTACACCTTC,CASSDTRRLKDGYTF
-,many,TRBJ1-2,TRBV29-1,TGCAGCGTTGGAGGGACAACCTCTCCCTATGGCTACACCTTC,CSVGGTTSPYGYTF
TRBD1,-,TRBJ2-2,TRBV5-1,TGTGCCAGCAGCTTAGAGAGGGGGCAGAGTACCGGGGAGCTGTTTTTT,CASSLERGQSTGELFF
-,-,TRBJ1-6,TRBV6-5,TGTGCCAGCAGTTACGGCAGGGATAATTCACCCCTCCACTTT,CASSYGRDNSPLHF
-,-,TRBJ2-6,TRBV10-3,TGTGCCATCAGTGGCAGTGTCCTGACTTTC,CAISGSVLTF
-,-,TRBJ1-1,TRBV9,TGTGCCAGCAGCGTCGACCTGGGGAACACTGAAGCTTTCTTT,CASSVDLGNTEAFF
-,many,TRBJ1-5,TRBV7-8,TGTGCCAGCGGAGAAACAGGGTTGGGCAATCAGCCCCAGCATTTT,CASGETGLGNQPQHF
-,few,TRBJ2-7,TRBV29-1,TGCAGCGTTGAAGACCCCGGACAGGGCGGGAGTTCCTACGAGCAGTACTTC,CSVEDPGQGGSSYEQYF
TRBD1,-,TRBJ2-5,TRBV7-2,TGTGCCAGCAGCCAAGAGACAGGGGGCGTGGAGACCCAGTACTTC,CASSQETGGVETQYF
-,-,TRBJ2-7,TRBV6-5,TGTGCCAGCAGTTTCGCCCGTCCAGGCTACGAGCAGTACTTC,CASSFARPGYEQYF
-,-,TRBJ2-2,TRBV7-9,TGTGCCAGCAGCTTAGTCCAGGCCGAGAACACCGGGGAGCTGTTTTTT,CASSLVQAENTGELFF
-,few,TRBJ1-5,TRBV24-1,TGTGCCAGCAGTTACTCGACGACAGATTATCAGCCCCAGCATTTT,CASSYSTTDYQPQHF
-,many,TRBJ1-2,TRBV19,TGTGCCAGTAGTGCCTGGGGAGATGGCTACACCTTC,CASSAWGDGYTF
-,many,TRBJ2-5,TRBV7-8,TGTGCCAGCAGCTTCGGAAAGGGTGAGACCCAGTACTTC,CASSFGKGETQYF
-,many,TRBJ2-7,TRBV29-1,TGCAGCGTTGAAGGCCGGGCCCAGAGTAGCGCCGAGCAGTACTTC,CSVEGRAQSSAEQYF
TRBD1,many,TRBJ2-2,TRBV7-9,TGTGCCAGCAGCTTCGGGTGGGACAGCGGGGAGCTGTTTTTT,CASSFGWDSGELFF
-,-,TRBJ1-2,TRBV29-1,TGCAGCGTTGCGGGACTAGCGGGTGGCTACACCTTC,CSVAGLAGGYTF
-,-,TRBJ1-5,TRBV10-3,TGTGCCATCGGATCGGAGCCCCAGTCCCAGCATTTT,CAIGSEPQSQHF
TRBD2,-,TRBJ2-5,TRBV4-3,TGCGCCAGCAGGGGGGGAGGGATGGAGACCCAGTACTTC,CASRGGGMETQYF
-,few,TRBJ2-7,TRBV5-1,TGCGCCAGCAGCCAAGATGGGACGGAAAGCCCCTACGAGCAGTACTTC,CASSQDGTESPYEQYF
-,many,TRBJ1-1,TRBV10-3,TGTGCCATCAGTGAACTGCTACAGGGTGAAGGAGCTTTCTTT,CAISELLQGEGAFF
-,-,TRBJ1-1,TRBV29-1,TGCAGCTTAGGAGGGGGCACTGAAGCTTTCTTT,CSLGGGTEAFF
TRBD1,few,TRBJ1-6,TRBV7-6,TGTGCCAGCAGCCGGACAGGGACAAATTCACCCCTCCACTTT,CASSRTGTNSPLHF
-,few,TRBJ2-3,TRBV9,TGTGCCAGCAGCACTCACTTGGGCACAGATACGCAGTATTTT,CASSTHLGTDTQYF
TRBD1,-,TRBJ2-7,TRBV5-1,TGCGCCAGCAGCTCCACAGGGGACCCTCCGTACGAGCAGTACTTC,CASSSTGDPPYEQYF
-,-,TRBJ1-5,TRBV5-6,TGTGCCAGCAGCTTGGGTGTGAGCCTCAATCAGCCCCAGCATTTT,CASSLGVSLNQPQHF
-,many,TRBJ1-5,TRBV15,TGTGCCACCTCTTCGGGTGGAACTGGCAGCAATCAGCCCCAGCATTTT,CATSSGGTGSNQPQHF
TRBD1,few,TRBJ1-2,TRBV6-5,TGTGCCAGCAGCCGGACGGGACAGGGGGCCGCTGGCTACACCTTC,CASSRTGQGAAGYTF